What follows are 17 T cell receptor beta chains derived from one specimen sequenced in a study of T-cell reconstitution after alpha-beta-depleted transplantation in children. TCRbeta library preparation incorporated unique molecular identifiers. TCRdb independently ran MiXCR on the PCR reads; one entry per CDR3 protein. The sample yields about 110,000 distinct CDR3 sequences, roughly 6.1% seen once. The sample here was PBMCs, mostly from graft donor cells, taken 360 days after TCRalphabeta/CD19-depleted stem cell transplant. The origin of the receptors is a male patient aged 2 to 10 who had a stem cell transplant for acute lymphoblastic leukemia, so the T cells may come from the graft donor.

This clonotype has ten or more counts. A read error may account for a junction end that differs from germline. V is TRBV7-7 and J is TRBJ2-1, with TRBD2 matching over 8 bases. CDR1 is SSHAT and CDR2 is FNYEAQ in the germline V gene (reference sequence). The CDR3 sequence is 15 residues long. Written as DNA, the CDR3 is TGTGCTAGCAGCCCGGGACTAGACTACAAGAATGAGCAGTTCTTC. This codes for CASSPGLDYKNEQFF.

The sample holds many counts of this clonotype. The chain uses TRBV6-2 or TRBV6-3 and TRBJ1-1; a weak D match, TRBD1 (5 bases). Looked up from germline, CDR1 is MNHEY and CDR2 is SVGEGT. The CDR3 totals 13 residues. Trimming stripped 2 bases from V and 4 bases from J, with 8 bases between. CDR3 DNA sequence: TGTGCCAGCAGTTACCAGGGAATCACTGAAGCTTTCTTT. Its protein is CASSYQGITEAFF.

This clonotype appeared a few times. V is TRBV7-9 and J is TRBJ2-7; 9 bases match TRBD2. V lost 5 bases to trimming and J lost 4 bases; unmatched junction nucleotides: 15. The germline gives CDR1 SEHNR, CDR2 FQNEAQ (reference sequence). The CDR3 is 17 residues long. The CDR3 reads CASSPRVVAGVKYEQYF. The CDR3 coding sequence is TGTGCCAGCAGCCCCCGAGTAGTAGCGGGAGTGAAGTACGAGCAGTACTTC.

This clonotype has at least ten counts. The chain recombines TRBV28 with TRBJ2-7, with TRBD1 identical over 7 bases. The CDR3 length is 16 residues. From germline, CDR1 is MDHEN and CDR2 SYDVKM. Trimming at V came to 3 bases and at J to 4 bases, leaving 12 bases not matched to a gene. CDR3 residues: CASSLSAGTVLYEQYF. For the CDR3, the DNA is TGTGCCAGCAGTTTGTCCGCCGGGACAGTGCTTTACGAGCAGTACTTC.

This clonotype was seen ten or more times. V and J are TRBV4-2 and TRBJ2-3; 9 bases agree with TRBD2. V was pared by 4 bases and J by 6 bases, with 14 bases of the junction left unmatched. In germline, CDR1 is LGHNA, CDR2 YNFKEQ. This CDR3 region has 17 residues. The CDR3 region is CASSLRSLAGKVDTQYF. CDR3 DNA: TGTGCCAGCAGCCTCCGGTCGCTAGCGGGGAAGGTGGATACGCAGTATTTT.

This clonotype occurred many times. The CDR3 region has the DNA TGTGCCTCGGAGGGAGGGTTCGGGGAGCTGTTTTTT. Protein sequence: CASEGGFGELFF. This chain joins TRBV9 and TRBJ2-2; 7 bases align to TRBD2. The junction had 7 bases not matched to a gene; V was cut back by 10 bases and J by 7 bases. Germline V CDR1 and CDR2: SGDLS, YYNGEE. The CDR3 has 12 amino acids. Complete variable domain (other parts from reference TRBV9 and TRBJ2-2): DSGVTQTPKHLITATGQRVTLRCSPRSGDLSVYWYQQSLDQGLQFLIQYYNGEERAKGNILERFSAQQFPDLHSELNLSSLELGDSALYFCASEGGFGELFFGEGSRLTVL.

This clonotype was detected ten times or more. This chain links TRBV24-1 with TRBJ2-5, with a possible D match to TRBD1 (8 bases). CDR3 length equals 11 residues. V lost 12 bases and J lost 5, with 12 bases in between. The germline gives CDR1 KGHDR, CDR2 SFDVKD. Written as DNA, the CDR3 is TGTGCCGTACAGGGGGGGGAGACCCAGTACTTC. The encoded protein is CAVQGGETQYF.

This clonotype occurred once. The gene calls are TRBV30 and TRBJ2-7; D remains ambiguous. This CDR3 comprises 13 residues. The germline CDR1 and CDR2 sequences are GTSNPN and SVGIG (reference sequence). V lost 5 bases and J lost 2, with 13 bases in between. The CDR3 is CAWGERTPYEQYF. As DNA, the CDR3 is TGTGCCTGGGGGGAAAGGACCCCCTACGAGCAGTACTTC. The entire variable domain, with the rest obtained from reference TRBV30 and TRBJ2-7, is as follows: SQTIHQWPATLVQPVGSPLSLECTVEGTSNPNLYWYRQAAGRGLQLLFYSVGIGQISSEVPQNLSASRPQDRQFILSSKKLLLSDSGFYLCAWGERTPYEQYFGPGTRLTVT.

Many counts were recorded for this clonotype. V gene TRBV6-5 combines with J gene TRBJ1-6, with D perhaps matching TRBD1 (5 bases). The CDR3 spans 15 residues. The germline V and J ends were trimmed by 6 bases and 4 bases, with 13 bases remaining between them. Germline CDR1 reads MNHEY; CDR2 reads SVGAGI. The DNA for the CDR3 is TGTGCCAGCAGCCTACTCGGGGCATATAATTCACCCCTCCACTTT. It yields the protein CASSLLGAYNSPLHF.

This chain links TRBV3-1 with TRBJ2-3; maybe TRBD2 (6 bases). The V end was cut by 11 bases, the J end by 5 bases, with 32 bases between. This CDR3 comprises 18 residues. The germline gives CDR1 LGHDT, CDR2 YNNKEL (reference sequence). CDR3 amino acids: CACCSSREQLRVGDTQYF. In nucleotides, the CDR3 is TGTGCCTGCTGTTCATCCCGGGAGCAGCTGAGGGTTGGAGATACGCAGTATTTT.

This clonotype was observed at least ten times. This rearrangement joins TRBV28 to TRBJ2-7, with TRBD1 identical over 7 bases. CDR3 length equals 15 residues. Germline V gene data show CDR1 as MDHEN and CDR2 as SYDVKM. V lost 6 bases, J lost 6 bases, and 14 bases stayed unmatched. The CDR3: CASSLVRTGLLEQYF. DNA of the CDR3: TGTGCCAGCAGCTTGGTCCGGACAGGTCTCCTCGAGCAGTACTTC.

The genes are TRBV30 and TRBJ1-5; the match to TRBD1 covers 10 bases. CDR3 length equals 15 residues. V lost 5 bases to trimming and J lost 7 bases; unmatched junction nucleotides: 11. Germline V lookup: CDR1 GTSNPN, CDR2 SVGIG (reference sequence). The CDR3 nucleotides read TGTGCCTGGGATACCGGGACAGGGGCCCTCCAGCCCCAGCATTTT. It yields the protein CAWDTGTGALQPQHF.

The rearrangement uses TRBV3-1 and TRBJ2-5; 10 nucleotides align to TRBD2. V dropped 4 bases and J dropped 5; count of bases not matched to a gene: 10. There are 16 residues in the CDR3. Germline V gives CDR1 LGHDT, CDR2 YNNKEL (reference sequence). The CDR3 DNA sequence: TGTGCCAGCAGCCCGAGCGGGAGGGCCTCGTTGGAGACCCAGTACTTC. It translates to CASSPSGRASLETQYF.

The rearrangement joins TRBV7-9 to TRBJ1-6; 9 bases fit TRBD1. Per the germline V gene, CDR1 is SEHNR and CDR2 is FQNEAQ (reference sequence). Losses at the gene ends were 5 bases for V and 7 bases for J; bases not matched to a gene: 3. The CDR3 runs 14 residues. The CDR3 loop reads CASSPDRGNSPLHF. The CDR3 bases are TGTGCCAGCAGCCCGGACAGGGGCAATTCACCCCTCCACTTT.

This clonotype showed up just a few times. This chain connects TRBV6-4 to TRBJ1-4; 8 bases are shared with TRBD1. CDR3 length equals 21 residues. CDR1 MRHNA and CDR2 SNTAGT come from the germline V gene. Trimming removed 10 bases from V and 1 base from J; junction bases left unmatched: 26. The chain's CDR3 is CATATIRGRTGSNQTNEKLFF. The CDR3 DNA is TGTGCCACCGCCACAATCCGGGGTCGGACAGGGAGTAACCAAACTAATGAAAAACTGTTTTTT.

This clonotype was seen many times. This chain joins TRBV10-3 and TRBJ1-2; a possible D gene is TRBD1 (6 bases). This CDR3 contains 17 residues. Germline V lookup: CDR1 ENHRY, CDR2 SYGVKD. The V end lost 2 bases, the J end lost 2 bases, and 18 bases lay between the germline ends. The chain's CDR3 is CAISEPTGANGNYGYTF. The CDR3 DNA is TGTGCCATCAGTGAGCCGACAGGCGCCAACGGGAACTATGGCTACACCTTC.

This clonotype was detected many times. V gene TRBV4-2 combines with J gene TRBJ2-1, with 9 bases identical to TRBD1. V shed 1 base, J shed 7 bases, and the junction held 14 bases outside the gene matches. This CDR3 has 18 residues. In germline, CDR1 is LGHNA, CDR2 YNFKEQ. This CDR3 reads CASSQAIFAGTGRNEQFF. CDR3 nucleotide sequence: TGTGCCAGCAGCCAAGCGATCTTTGCCGGGACAGGGAGGAATGAGCAGTTCTTC.